A single sample gave rise to the 20 T cell receptor beta chains below, sequenced in a study of blood T cell repertoires in COVID-19. Data came from immunoSEQ multiplex PCR; TCRdb stores just in-frame clones and leaves some out. The data contain 150,000 or so clones, roughly 82% of them singletons. What was sequenced was peripheral blood. All receptors come from a human donor with acute or convalescent COVID-19. The donor label of this sample is uncertain.

There are many counts of this clone. The V and J genes are TRBV9 and TRBJ1-1, with 8 nucleotides matching TRBD1. Germline loops: CDR1 SGDLS, CDR2 YYNGEE. The CDR3 is made up of 15 amino acids. The V and J ends lost 4 bases and 1 base, in that order; junction bases with no gene match: 6. This CDR3 is CASSPITGGNTEAFF. The CDR3 bases are TGTGCCAGCAGCCCCATAACAGGGGGGAACACTGAAGCTTTCTTT.

V usage is TRBV6-2 or TRBV6-3 and J usage is TRBJ2-5; TRBD1 matches 9 bases. V was pared by 5 bases and J by 6 bases, with 10 bases of the junction left unmatched. Germline loops: CDR1 MNHEY, CDR2 SVGEGT. There are 15 residues in the CDR3. The CDR3 DNA reads TGTGCCAGCAGTCACGGGCGGGGACAGGGACAGACCCAGTACTTC. Amino acid sequence: CASSHGRGQGQTQYF.

The CDR3 region is CTSTRSLALRDTQYF. CDR3 nucleotides: TGCACCAGCACCAGAAGTCTAGCCTTGAGAGATACGCAGTATTTT. The chain carries TRBV1 and TRBJ2-3; the table gives TRBD2 as D, unverified against the DNA. TRBV1 is annotated as a pseudogene. The CDR3 covers 15 residues.

The V call is TRBV19, the J call TRBJ2-1, with a weak D call TRBD2 (6 bases). V gave up 3 bases and J gave up 4 bases, with 13 bases separating them. The CDR3 length is 15 residues. Germline lookup yields CDR1 LNHDA and CDR2 SQIVND (reference sequence). The CDR3 region has the DNA TGTGCCAGTAGTATTTCCGGGGGAACTTACAATGAGCAGTTCTTC. The encoded protein is CASSISGGTYNEQFF.

The rearrangement joins TRBV5-1 to TRBJ2-3; tentative D call: TRBD2 (5 bases). Trimming removed 0 bases from V and 1 base from J, with 9 bases in between. Germline values: CDR1 SGHRS, CDR2 YFSETQ. CDR3 length equals 15 residues. In DNA, the CDR3 is TGCGCCAGCAGCTTGGACGGGGAGCGCACAGATACGCAGTATTTT. Its translation: CASSLDGERTDTQYF.

This sequence joins TRBV5-1 and TRBJ2-5; tentatively, D is TRBD2 (5 bases). V was pared by 0 bases and J by 2 bases, with 5 bases between. Germline V gives CDR1 SGHRS, CDR2 YFSETQ. The CDR3 contains 13 residues. CDR3 nucleotides: TGCGCCAGCAGCTTGGGACTACAAGAGACCCAGTACTTC. Translating gives CASSLGLQETQYF.

The gene calls are TRBV6-5 and TRBJ2-5; 8 positions match TRBD1. The germline gives CDR1 MNHEY, CDR2 SVGAGI. V lost 7 bases and J lost 5; bases outside the gene matches: 9. This CDR3 contains 14 residues. CDR3 protein: CASTRSQGAETQYF. For the CDR3, the DNA is TGTGCCAGCACCCGATCTCAGGGGGCCGAGACCCAGTACTTC.

There are a few counts of this clone. This sequence joins TRBV27 and TRBJ2-2, with D possibly matching TRBD1 (6 bases). From germline, CDR1 is MNHEY and CDR2 SMNVEV (reference sequence). There are 15 residues in the CDR3. Trimming cost V 6 bases and J 0 bases, with 11 bases left between them. The CDR3 is CASRQGTANTGELFF. In DNA, the CDR3 is TGTGCCAGCAGACAGGGCACCGCGAACACCGGGGAGCTGTTTTTT.

V is TRBV21-1 and J is TRBJ2-3; the table names TRBD2, a call not compared with the DNA. TRBV21-1 is a listed pseudogene. There are 14 residues in the CDR3. CDR3 residues: CASNRSTSTDTQYF. CDR3 in DNA: TGTGCCAGCAACCGGAGTACTAGCACAGATACGCAGTATTTT.

The J gene is TRBJ1-4, the V gene TRBV5-4; 9 nucleotides align to TRBD1. Germline loops: CDR1 SGHNT, CDR2 YYREEE (reference sequence). V was clipped by 5 bases and J by 5 bases; unmatched bases: 10. The CDR3 is 16 residues long. CDR3 residues: CASSLPTGGRNEKLFF. DNA for the CDR3: TGTGCCAGCAGTTTACCCACAGGGGGCAGAAATGAAAAACTGTTTTTT.

This rearrangement joins TRBV19 to TRBJ1-1; TRBD1 might be the D (5 bases). V lost 6 bases to trimming and J lost 5 bases, with 16 bases between them. The CDR3 runs to 14 residues. Germline V gene lookup returns CDR1 LNHDA and CDR2 SQIVND (reference sequence). Here the CDR3 DNA reads TGTGCCAGTAGGGGGGGGACGGGGAAAACTGAAGCTTTCTTT. Residues: CASRGGTGKTEAFF.

The gene calls are TRBV19 and TRBJ1-5; 8 bases map to TRBD1. The CDR3 is 14 amino acids. Germline trimming cut 10 bases from V and 5 bases from J; bases unmatched to any gene: 10. Germline lookup yields CDR1 LNHDA and CDR2 SQIVND (reference sequence). In DNA, the CDR3 is TGTGCCACTTATGCAGCAGGGGGCCATCAGCCCCAGCATTTT. Its translation: CATYAAGGHQPQHF. Together with reference TRBV19 and TRBJ1-5, the CDR3 gives the full variable domain: DGGITQSPKYLFRKEGQNVTLSCEQNLNHDAMYWYRQDPGQGLRLIYYSQIVNDFQKGDIAEGYSVSREKKESFPLTVTSAQKNPTAFYLCATYAAGGHQPQHFGDGTRLSIL.

Comment on this clone: A read error may produce the germline difference seen at one junction end. V and J are TRBV5-1 and TRBJ2-2, with D maybe TRBD1 (6 bases). CDR3 length: 15 amino acids. Germline CDR1 is SGHRS and CDR2 is YFSETQ. DNA of the CDR3: TGCGCCAGCAGCTTTTACACAGGGAACGCCGGGGAGCTGTTTTTT. This encodes CASSFYTGNAGELFF.

The CDR3 DNA reads TGTGCCCTAATGCGACAGGGAGACACCATATATTTT. This translates into CALMRQGDTIYF. This chain joins TRBV30 and TRBJ1-3; 7 bases are shared with TRBD1. From germline, CDR1 is GTSNPN and CDR2 SVGIG (reference sequence). The CDR3 consists of 12 residues. V was pared by 8 bases and J by 8 bases, with 9 bases of the junction left unmatched.

V usage is TRBV7-3 and J usage is TRBJ2-3, with D possibly matching TRBD1 (5 bases). Deletions cut 5 bases from V and 2 bases from J, with 11 bases between. The germline gives CDR1 SGHTA, CDR2 FQGTGA. The CDR3 has 14 amino acids. Here the CDR3 reads CASSPLRDTDTQYF. In DNA form, the CDR3 reads TGTGCCAGCAGCCCCCTCAGGGACACAGATACGCAGTATTTT.

This chain connects TRBV6-1 to TRBJ1-4; no definite D call. V lost 4 bases and J 5 bases, leaving 17 bases between the germline ends. Germline CDR1 reads MNHNS; CDR2 reads SASEGT. The CDR3 is 16 amino acids. The CDR3 loop reads CASSASPPRLNEKLFF. The CDR3, as DNA: TGTGCCAGCAGTGCCAGTCCGCCCAGGCTAAATGAAAAACTGTTTTTT.

V is TRBV10-1 and J is TRBJ2-3, with 9 bases lining up with TRBD1. Per germline, CDR1 WNHNN and CDR2 SYGVQD (reference sequence). The CDR3 runs to 17 residues. The V segment lost 6 bases and the J segment 3 bases; nucleotides outside the gene matches: 13. CDR3 sequence: CASRETAGQGKTDTQYF. CDR3 DNA sequence: TGCGCCAGCAGGGAGACCGCGGGACAGGGTAAAACAGATACGCAGTATTTT.

The V and J genes are TRBV11-2 and TRBJ2-5; D is ambiguous. The germline V and J ends were trimmed by 4 bases and 7 bases, with 16 bases remaining between them. From germline, CDR1 is SGHAT and CDR2 FQNNGV. CDR3 length: 14 residues. DNA for the CDR3: TGTGCCAGCAGCTCTATGAAGCTTAGTTGGACCCAGTACTTC. It yields the protein CASSSMKLSWTQYF. The full variable domain, its missing parts supplied by reference TRBV11-2 and TRBJ2-5, is EAGVAQSPRYKIIEKRQSVAFWCNPISGHATLYWYQQILGQGPKLLIQFQNNGVVDDSQLPKDRFSAERLKGVDSTLKIQPAKLEDSAVYLCASSSMKLSWTQYFGPGTRLLVL.

The rearrangement uses TRBV5-4 and TRBJ1-5, with TRBD1 matching 7 bases. Looked up from germline, CDR1 is SGHNT and CDR2 is YYREEE (reference sequence). The CDR3 is 12 residues long. The ends lost 4 bases at V and 12 bases at J; junction bases unmatched: 7. CDR3 in amino acids: CASSQDRSVQHF. DNA of the CDR3: TGTGCCAGCAGCCAGGACAGGTCCGTCCAGCATTTT. The full variable domain, its missing parts supplied by reference TRBV5-4 and TRBJ1-5, is ETGVTQSPTHLIKTRGQQVTLRCSSQSGHNTVSWYQQALGQGPQFIFQYYREEENGRGNFPPRFSGLQFPNYSSELNVNALELDDSALYLCASSQDRSVQHFGDGTRLSIL.

Only one count was recorded for this clone. The V and J genes are TRBV4-3 and TRBJ1-6; D remains unclear. Germline CDR1 is LGHNA and CDR2 is YSLEER. The CDR3 consists of 15 residues. Trimming left V 5 bases short and J 0 bases short, with 8 bases between. This CDR3 reads CASSFTSSYNSPLHF. The CDR3 DNA sequence: TGCGCCAGCAGCTTCACTAGCTCCTATAATTCACCCCTCCACTTT.